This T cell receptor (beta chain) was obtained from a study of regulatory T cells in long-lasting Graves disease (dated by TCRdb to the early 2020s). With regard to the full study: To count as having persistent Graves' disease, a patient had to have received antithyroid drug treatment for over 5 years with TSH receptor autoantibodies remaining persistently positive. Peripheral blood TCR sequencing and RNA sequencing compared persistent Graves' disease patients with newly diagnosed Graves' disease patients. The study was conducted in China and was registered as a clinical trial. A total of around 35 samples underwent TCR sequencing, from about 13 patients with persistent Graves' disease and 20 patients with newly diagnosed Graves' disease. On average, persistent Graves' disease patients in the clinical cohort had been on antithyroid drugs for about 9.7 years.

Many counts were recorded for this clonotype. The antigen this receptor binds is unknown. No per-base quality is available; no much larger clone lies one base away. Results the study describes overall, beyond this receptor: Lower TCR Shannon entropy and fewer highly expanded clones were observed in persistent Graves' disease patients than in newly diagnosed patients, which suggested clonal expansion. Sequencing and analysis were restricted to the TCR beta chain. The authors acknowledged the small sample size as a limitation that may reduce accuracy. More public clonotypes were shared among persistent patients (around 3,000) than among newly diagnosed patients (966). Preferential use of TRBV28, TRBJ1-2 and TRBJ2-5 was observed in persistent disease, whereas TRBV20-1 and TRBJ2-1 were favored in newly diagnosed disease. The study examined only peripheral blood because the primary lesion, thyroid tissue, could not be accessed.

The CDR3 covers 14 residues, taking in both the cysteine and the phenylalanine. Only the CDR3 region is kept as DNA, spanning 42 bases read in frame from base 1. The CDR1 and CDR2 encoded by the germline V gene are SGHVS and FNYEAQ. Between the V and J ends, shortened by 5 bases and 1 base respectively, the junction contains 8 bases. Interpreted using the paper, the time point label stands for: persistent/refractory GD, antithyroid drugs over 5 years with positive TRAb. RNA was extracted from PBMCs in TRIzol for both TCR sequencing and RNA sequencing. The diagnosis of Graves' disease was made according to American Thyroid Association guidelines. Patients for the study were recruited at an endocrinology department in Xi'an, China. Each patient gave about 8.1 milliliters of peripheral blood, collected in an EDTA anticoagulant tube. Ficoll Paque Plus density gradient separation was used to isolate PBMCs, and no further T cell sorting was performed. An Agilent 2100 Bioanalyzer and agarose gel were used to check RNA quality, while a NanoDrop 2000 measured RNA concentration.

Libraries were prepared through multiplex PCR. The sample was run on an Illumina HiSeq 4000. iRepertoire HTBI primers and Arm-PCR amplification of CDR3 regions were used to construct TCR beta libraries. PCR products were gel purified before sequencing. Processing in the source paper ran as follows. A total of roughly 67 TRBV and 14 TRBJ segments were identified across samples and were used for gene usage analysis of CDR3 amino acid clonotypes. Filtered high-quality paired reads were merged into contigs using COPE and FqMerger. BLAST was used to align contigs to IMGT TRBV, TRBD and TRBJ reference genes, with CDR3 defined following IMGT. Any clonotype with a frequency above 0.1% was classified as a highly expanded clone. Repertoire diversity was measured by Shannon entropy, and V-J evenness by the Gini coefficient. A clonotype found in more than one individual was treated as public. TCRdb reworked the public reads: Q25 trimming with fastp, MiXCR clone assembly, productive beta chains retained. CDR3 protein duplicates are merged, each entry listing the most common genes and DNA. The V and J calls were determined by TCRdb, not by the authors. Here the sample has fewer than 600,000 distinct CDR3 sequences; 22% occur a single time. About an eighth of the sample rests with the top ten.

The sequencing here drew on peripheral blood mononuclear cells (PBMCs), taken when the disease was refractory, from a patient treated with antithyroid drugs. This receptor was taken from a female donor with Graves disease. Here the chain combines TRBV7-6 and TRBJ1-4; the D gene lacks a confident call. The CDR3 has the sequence CASSRRGTNEKLFF. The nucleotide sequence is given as TGTGCCAGCAGCCGGCGTGGAACTAATGAAAAACTGTTTTTT.